The 11 T cell receptor beta chains below come from one sample, sequenced in a study of CD8 T cells in ankylosing spondylitis. TCRdb analysed the 5' RACE reads with MiXCR anew, one entry per CDR3 protein. The repertoire holds 650,000 to 800,000 distinct CDR3 sequences, 15% to 20% seen once, with around 20% in the top ten. Study conclusions and caveats: What seemed typical of ankylosing spondylitis blood was a TCR beta motif built from 8 or 9 highly homologous variants.

Their antigens are not known. Sample: blood, either unsorted or a sorted T cell fraction (not recorded which). The receptors stem from a male donor with ankylosing spondylitis.

This clonotype occurred many times. The chain employs TRBV5-5 and TRBJ1-5; the D gene is possibly TRBD1 (6 bases). V was shortened by 4 bases and J by 3 bases, with 17 bases between the two germline ends. Looked up from germline, CDR1 is SGHKS and CDR2 is YYEKEE (reference sequence). This CDR3 region has 16 residues. The CDR3 DNA follows: TGTGCCAGCAGCCTAGCTCCCGGACAGTCCAATCAGCCCCAGCATTTT. It encodes CASSLAPGQSNQPQHF. The full variable domain, with the rest looked up from reference TRBV5-5 and TRBJ1-5, is DAGVTQSPTHLIKTRGQQVTLRCSPISGHKSVSWYQQVLGQGPQFIFQYYEKEERGRGNFPDRFSARQFPNYSSELNVNALLLGDSALYLCASSLAPGQSNQPQHFGDGTRLSIL.

This clonotype was seen a handful of times. This chain links TRBV12-3 or TRBV12-4 with TRBJ1-4; no clear D gene. V was cut by 0 bases and J by 15 bases, with 11 bases left in between. The CDR3 contains 12 residues. CDR3 sequence reads: CASSLAMEWVFF. DNA of the CDR3: TGTGCCAGCAGTTTAGCTATGGAATGGGTGTTTTTT.

The rearrangement joins TRBV2 to TRBJ1-1, with D possibly being TRBD1 (6 bases). CDR3 length: 13 amino acids. V dropped 6 bases and J dropped 4 bases, with 12 bases sitting between them. The germline V gene encodes CDR1 SNHLY and CDR2 FYNNEI. DNA for the CDR3: TGTGCCAGCAGAAACAGGGAGGGCACTGAAGCTTTCTTT. Its protein product is CASRNREGTEAFF.

The J gene is TRBJ2-7, the V gene TRBV12-3 or TRBV12-4, with a possible D match to TRBD2 (6 bases). The CDR3 contains 13 residues. V was shortened by 7 bases and J by 1 base, with 11 bases between the two germline ends. The CDR3 spells CASTEGISYEQYF. Written as DNA, the CDR3 is TGTGCCAGCACGGAGGGAATTTCCTACGAGCAGTACTTC.

This clonotype was detected only a few times. The chain recombines TRBV9 with TRBJ2-3, with D unresolved. Trimming removed 0 bases at V and 2 bases at J, with 10 bases between. CDR3 size: 15 residues. Germline CDR1 reads SGDLS; CDR2 reads YYNGEE. The CDR3 nucleotides are TGTGCCAGCAGCGTAGCTCTATCTACCACAGATACGCAGTATTTT. Its protein product is CASSVALSTTDTQYF. The variable domain in full, completed from reference TRBV9 and TRBJ2-3, reads DSGVTQTPKHLITATGQRVTLRCSPRSGDLSVYWYQQSLDQGLQFLIQYYNGEERAKGNILERFSAQQFPDLHSELNLSSLELGDSALYFCASSVALSTTDTQYFGPGTRLTVL.

V gene TRBV4-1 combines with J gene TRBJ2-1; 7 positions match TRBD1. The CDR3 contains 18 residues. Trimming took 3 bases from V and 4 from J; bases not matched to a gene: 15. In germline, CDR1 is MGHRA, CDR2 YSYEKL. CDR3 protein: CASSHPSGAGGPYNEQFF. CDR3 coding DNA: TGCGCCAGCAGCCATCCCTCTGGTGCAGGGGGACCATACAATGAGCAGTTCTTC.

This sequence joins TRBV7-9 and TRBJ2-3; D not certain. V shed 5 bases and J shed 1 base, with 10 bases lying between them. CDR3 size: 14 residues. Per the germline V gene, CDR1 is SEHNR and CDR2 is FQNEAQ (reference sequence). For the CDR3, the DNA is TGTGCCAGCAGCCAGACTCGCGGCACAGATACGCAGTATTTT. Amino acids: CASSQTRGTDTQYF.

This clonotype occurred a few times. The chain is built from TRBV20-1 and TRBJ2-7; 7 bases agree with TRBD2. Unmatched junction bases numbered 4, after V lost 1 base and J lost 4 bases. Germline CDR1 is DFQATT and CDR2 is SNEGSKA (reference sequence). This CDR3 has 13 amino acids. CDR3 loop: CSARGSGAYEQYF. The CDR3, as DNA: TGCAGTGCTAGAGGGAGCGGGGCGTACGAGCAGTACTTC.

The chain carries TRBV10-3 and TRBJ1-1; possible D gene TRBD1, 5 bases. CDR1 and CDR2 (germline): ENHRY, SYGVKD. Trimming took 3 bases from V and 0 from J, leaving 11 bases between them. This CDR3 region has 15 residues. DNA for the CDR3: TGTGCCATCAGTGAAGCTGGGGGAATGAACACTGAAGCTTTCTTT. It translates to CAISEAGGMNTEAFF.

This sequence joins TRBV11-2 and TRBJ1-2; D not certain. The CDR3 covers 18 residues. Trimming cost V 0 bases and J 1 base, with 18 bases left between them. Per germline, CDR1 SGHAT and CDR2 FQNNGV. The CDR3 loop is CASSLEKYSSDYNYGYTF. The CDR3 bases are TGTGCCAGCAGCTTAGAGAAATACTCCTCAGACTATAACTATGGCTACACCTTC. The full variable domain, its missing parts supplied by reference TRBV11-2 and TRBJ1-2, is EAGVAQSPRYKIIEKRQSVAFWCNPISGHATLYWYQQILGQGPKLLIQFQNNGVVDDSQLPKDRFSAERLKGVDSTLKIQPAKLEDSAVYLCASSLEKYSSDYNYGYTFGSGTRLTVV.

V usage is TRBV5-1 and J usage is TRBJ2-3; TRBD1 might be the D (6 bases). Trimming pared 0 bases from V and 2 bases from J, leaving 16 bases between. Germline lookup yields CDR1 SGHRS and CDR2 YFSETQ. The CDR3 loop spans 17 amino acids. Here the CDR3 DNA reads TGCGCCAGCAGCTTGGATATAGTGTGGGACAACACAGATACGCAGTATTTT. This translates into CASSLDIVWDNTDTQYF.